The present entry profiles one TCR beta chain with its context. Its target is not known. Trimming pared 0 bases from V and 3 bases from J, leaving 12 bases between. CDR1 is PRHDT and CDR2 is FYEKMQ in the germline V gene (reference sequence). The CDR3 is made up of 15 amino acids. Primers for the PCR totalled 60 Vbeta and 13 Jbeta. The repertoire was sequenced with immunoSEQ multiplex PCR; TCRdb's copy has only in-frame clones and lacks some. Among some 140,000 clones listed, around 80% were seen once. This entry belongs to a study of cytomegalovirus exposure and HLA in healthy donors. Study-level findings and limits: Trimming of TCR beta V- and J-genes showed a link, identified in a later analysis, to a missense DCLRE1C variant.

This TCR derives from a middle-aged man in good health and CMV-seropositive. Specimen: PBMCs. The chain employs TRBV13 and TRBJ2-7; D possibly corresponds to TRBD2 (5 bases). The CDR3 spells CASSLGYGSSYEQYF. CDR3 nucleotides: TGTGCCAGCAGCTTAGGTTATGGGAGTAGCTACGAGCAGTACTTC. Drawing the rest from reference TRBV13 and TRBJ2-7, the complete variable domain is AAGVIQSPRHLIKEKRETATLKCYPIPRHDTVYWYQQGPGQDPQFLISFYEKMQSDKGSIPDRFSAQQFSDYHSELNMSSLELGDSALYFCASSLGYGSSYEQYFGPGTRLTVT.